Listed below are T cell receptor beta chains from one sample, sequenced in a study of vaccination and CD4 T cells after COVID-19. TCRdb reprocessed the PCR reads with MiXCR, giving one entry per CDR3 protein. There are about 40,000 distinct CDR3 sequences in the sample; around 33% occur only once, and 5.8% lies in the top ten. The sample in question was CD4+ T cells from blood, obtained about 7 months after SARS-CoV-2 vaccination. Receptors were obtained from a human donor who had recovered from COVID-19. Both conserved end residues are part of each CDR3.

V gene	CDR3 length	J gene	CDR3 protein
TRBV24-1	15	TRBJ2-7	CATSDSDRVSHEQYF
TRBV28	15	TRBJ2-5	CASSANRGLIVTQYF
TRBV7-2	16	TRBJ2-5	CASSLVTGLSSRTQYF
TRBV15	15	TRBJ2-1	CATSRVGGTYNEQFF
TRBV28	16	TRBJ2-2	CASSLWKQENTGELFF
TRBV12-3/TRBV12-4	12	TRBJ1-2	CASRTGGAGYTF
TRBV28	15	TRBJ1-2	CASSLIDRANYGYTF
TRBV6-5	15	TRBJ2-7	CASSWLATSSYEQYF
TRBV2	12	TRBJ1-2	CASKGRSYGYTF
TRBV7-3	16	TRBJ2-2	CASSRQGPLNTGELFF
TRBV7-9	13	TRBJ1-1	CASSLGGQTEAFF
TRBV20-1	15	TRBJ2-7	CSARKGLARHYEQYF
TRBV19	15	TRBJ2-7	CASSSRTSGTYEQYF
TRBV6-1	15	TRBJ1-6	CASSEAAGENSPLHF
TRBV6-7	12	TRBJ2-3	CASSTPGGTQYF
TRBV27	15	TRBJ2-1	CASSLTSGMYNEQFF
TRBV7-2	13	TRBJ2-7	CASSFLSGNEQYF
TRBV20-1	14	TRBJ2-3	CSARPTLWTDTQYF
TRBV6-1	15	TRBJ1-5	CASKATGLSNQPQHF
TRBV28	13	TRBJ2-5	CASSLWGNLTQYF
TRBV7-9	13	TRBJ2-5	CASSPASGETQYF
TRBV30	13	TRBJ1-5	CAWSGDSNQPQHF
TRBV19	16	TRBJ1-5	CASSTDRIGWNQPQHF
TRBV20-1	15	TRBJ1-1	CSARALTLGDTEAFF
TRBV20-1	13	TRBJ1-2	CSVGQTANYGYTF
TRBV19	16	TRBJ2-3	CASSISPRQDTDTQYF
TRBV27	13	TRBJ2-5	CASRERDRETQYF
TRBV7-8	14	TRBJ2-1	CASGLATNYNEQFF
TRBV7-9	11	TRBJ2-5	CASSLSETQYF
TRBV6-4	12	TRBJ1-5	CASTNSNQPQHF
TRBV7-9	16	TRBJ2-5	CASSRGFSSGRETQYF
TRBV25-1	13	TRBJ1-2	CASRPDGNYGYTF
TRBV19	16	TRBJ2-5	CASRGLAGRQPETQYF
TRBV6-5	16	TRBJ2-1	CASSYTSGRAYNEQFF
TRBV7-9	13	TRBJ1-1	CASSSDGDTEAFF
TRBV7-9	13	TRBJ1-1	CASSRVLNTEAFF
TRBV20-1	12	TRBJ2-7	CSAPWTGLEQYF
TRBV7-2	14	TRBJ2-3	CASSLGTSGDTQYF
TRBV5-4	14	TRBJ1-1	CASSPRSGLAEAFF
TRBV20-1	14	TRBJ2-7	CSARGERESSEQYF
TRBV6-4	15	TRBJ2-3	CASSDGAGGTDTQYF
TRBV19	12	TRBJ1-5	CASKDLGQPQHF